Following are 18 T cell receptor delta chains from one sample sequenced in a study of gamma delta lymphoproliferative disorders and STAT genes. TCRdb ran CATT on the multiplex PCR reads. The data contain about 1,500 delta-chain clones, roughly 2.9% of them singletons. The receptor sequences were amplified from genomic DNA of peripheral blood mononuclear cells. The sample taken for sequencing was blood. The receptors here all came from a human donor in good health.

There are a few counts of this clone. TCRdb pairs this DNA with a much larger clone's protein that differs at residue 16, likely a read error; the protein shown was translated from the DNA. This sequence joins TRDV1 and TRDJ1; D not resolved. There are 19 residues in the CDR3. The V end was cut by 4 bases, the J end by 10 bases, with 34 bases between. CDR1 and CDR2 from the germline V gene are TSWWSYY and QGS. The CDR3 loop is CALGAYRLAPERTRGRLIF. In DNA, the CDR3 is TGTGCTCTTGGGGCATATCGCCTGGCCCCTGAAAGGACGCGGGGTAGACTCATCTTT.

A few counts support this clone. The protein TCRdb gives is from a much larger clone and does not agree with this DNA's translation at residue 13, likely a read error; the protein shown here comes from the DNA. The chain employs TRDV2 and TRDJ1; 11 bases match TRDD3. Per germline, CDR1 GEAIGNYY and CDR2 EKD. The CDR3 has 14 residues. CDR3 in DNA: TGTGCCTGTGACGGACTGGGGGATAAAGGAAAACTCACCTTT. Translating gives CACDGLGDKGKLTF.

The chain joins TRDV1 to TRDJ1; tentatively, D is TRDD3 (6 bases). V was clipped by 2 bases and J by 4 bases, with 29 bases between them. From germline, CDR1 is TSWWSYY and CDR2 QGS. CDR3 length equals 20 residues. CDR3 residues: CALGEEPTWDIFTTGDKLIF. The CDR3 nucleotides are TGTGCTCTTGGGGAAGAACCTACCTGGGATATCTTCACTACAGGCGATAAACTCATCTTT.

This clone has more than one count but fewer than ten. The likely explanation is a read error, given a far larger clone one base away. This CDR3 is also generated by other DNA sequences in the sample. This chain uses TRDV2 with TRDJ1; maybe TRDD2 (6 bases). This CDR3 region has 24 residues. Trimming left V 5 bases short and J 0 bases short, with 42 bases between. Germline V gene sequence: CDR1 GEAIGNYY, CDR2 EKD. The CDR3 reads CACVLLPDPNPNQGSRQYTDKLIF. The CDR3 DNA reads as TGTGCCTGTGTCTTGCTTCCTGACCCTAACCCTAATCAAGGGTCTCGTCAGTACACCGATAAACTCATCTTT.

This clone appeared a few times. This likely stems from a read error, as it lies one base from a far larger clone. Distinct nucleotide sequences in the sample also encode this CDR3. CDR3 in amino acids: CACDGLGDKGKLIF. The CDR3 DNA reads as TGTGCCTGCGACGGACTGGGGGATAAAGGAAAACTCATCTTT. The gene calls are TRDV2 and TRDJ1; 11 nucleotides line up with TRDD3. This CDR3 spans 14 amino acids. The V segment lost 7 bases and the J segment 8 bases; nucleotides outside the gene matches: 11. Germline values: CDR1 GEAIGNYY, CDR2 EKD.

Notes on this clone: The protein TCRdb lists belongs to a much larger clone and differs from this DNA's translation at residue 3, which points to a read error; the protein shown is made from the DNA. For the CDR3, the DNA is TGTGCCGGTTTACTGGGGGAGTTTTACACCGATAAACTCATCTTT. Amino acid sequence: CAGLLGEFYTDKLIF. The V call is TRDV2, the J call TRDJ1; 9 nucleotides match TRDD3. Germline V lookup: CDR1 GEAIGNYY, CDR2 EKD. This CDR3 has 15 amino acids. V lost 9 bases, J lost 0 bases, and 10 bases stayed unmatched.

A note on this clone: A far larger clone is one base from this, pointing to a likely read error. Other nucleotide sequences from this sample produce the same CDR3. The chain uses TRDV1 and TRDJ1, with 11 bases matching TRDD3. The CDR3 runs 17 residues. Germline V gene sequence: CDR1 TSWWSYY, CDR2 QGS. DNA for the CDR3: TGCGCTCTTGGGGAACTTCACTACTGGGGGATAAGTAACAAACTCATCTTT. This sequence encodes CALGELHYWGISNKLIF.

Turning to this clone: This DNA translates differently at residue 5 from the TCRdb protein, which is that of a much larger clone; a read error is likely, and the protein shown is the DNA's own translation. The chain carries TRDV2 and TRDJ1, with a possible D match to TRDD3 (5 bases). This CDR3 has 14 amino acids. V was shortened by 2 bases and J by 5 bases, with 14 bases between the two germline ends. Germline V lookup: CDR1 GEAIGNYY, CDR2 EKD. CDR3 bases: TGTGCCTGTGACATCCTGGGCACTTGGGATAAACTCATCTTT. Translated, it gives CACDILGTWDKLIF.

The table lists this clone with a few counts. Since a far larger clone is one base different, this is likely a read error. Other DNA sequences in this specimen translate into the identical CDR3. The J gene is TRDJ1, the V gene TRDV1, with D tentatively TRDD3 (5 bases). The CDR3 spans 14 residues. Germline assignment: CDR1 TSWWSYY and CDR2 QGS. The CDR3 DNA sequence: TGCGCTCTTGGGGACCGAAAAAACACCGATAAACTCATCTTT. This sequence encodes CALGDRKNTDKLIF.

This clone appeared a few times. The protein TCRdb lists belongs to a much larger clone and differs from this DNA's translation at residue 14, which points to a read error; the protein shown is made from the DNA. The V and J genes are TRDV1 and TRDJ1; TRDD3 aligns across 8 bases. Per the germline V gene, CDR1 is TSWWSYY and CDR2 is QGS. The CDR3 covers 16 residues. The CDR3 bases are TGTGCTCTTGGGGCCTTACTGGGGGGGTACACCGATAAACCCATCTTT. It yields the protein CALGALLGGYTDKPIF.

The table lists this clone with a few counts. A far larger clone lies a single base away; this is likely a read error. Other DNA sequences of this sample code for an identical CDR3. The chain joins TRDV2 to TRDJ1; 13 bases match TRDD3. The CDR3 runs to 20 residues. Germline CDR1 reads GEAIGNYY; CDR2 reads EKD. The CDR3 region has the DNA TGTGCCTGTGACGCCAAGCGGAGGTACTGGGGGATACGGGTGGCCGATAAGCTCATCTTT. Residues: CACDAKRRYWGIRVADKLIF.

This clone was counted a few times. This probably arose from a read error, given a far larger clone one base away. The same CDR3 also results from other DNA sequences found in this sample. The V call is TRDV2, the J call TRDJ1, with D possibly matching TRDD2 (6 bases). Trimming took off 7 bases at V and 3 bases at J, with 41 bases between the two ends. The CDR3 extends over 22 amino acids. Germline CDR1 is GEAIGNYY and CDR2 is EKD. CDR3 protein: CACPQNFLLVHTLTGYADKLIF. CDR3 in DNA: TGTGCCTGCCCTCAGAACTTCCTCTTGGTTCACACCCTTACCGGGTATGCCGATAAACTCATCTTT.

A few counts support this clone. The chain combines TRDV2 with TRDJ3, with D maybe TRDD3 (5 bases). There are 19 residues in the CDR3. The V end was cut by 3 bases, the J end by 0 bases, with 17 bases between. In germline, CDR1 is GEAIGNYY, CDR2 EKD. The CDR3 sequence: CACDLLVEGDSWDTRQMFF. In nucleotides, the CDR3 is TGTGCCTGTGACTTGCTGGTCGAAGGGGACTCCTGGGACACCCGACAGATGTTTTTC.

A word on this clone: A read error is likely here: a far larger clone is one base away. The DNA is left out, because the CDR3 cannot be placed on it with certainty; the CDR3 is given as TCRdb lists it. This chain connects TRAV29/DV5 to TRDJ1; the table's D gene call, TRDD3, was not cross checked with the DNA. CDR1 and CDR2 (germline): NSMFDY, ISSIKDK. A total of 19 residues make up the CDR3, ends included. The CDR3 here is CSVLLCSGRDGAGLDKLIF.

A few counts support this clone. A far larger clone is only one base removed, so a read error is likely. Other DNA variants within this sample encode the same CDR3. This sequence joins TRDV2 and TRDJ1, with TRDD3 matching over 12 bases. Germline-derived CDR1 and CDR2 are GEAIGNYY and EKD. CDR3 length: 16 amino acids. CDR3 in amino acids: CACDILGDTSSDKLIF. The CDR3 region has the DNA TGTGCCTGCGACATACTGGGGGATACAAGTTCCGATAAACTCATCTTT.

Points on this clone: A much more abundant neighbour one base away suggests this may be a read error. This chain links TRAV29/DV5 with TRDJ1, with 8 nucleotides matching TRDD3. CDR3 length equals 18 residues. Germline V gene lookup returns CDR1 NSMFDY and CDR2 ISSIKDK. CDR3 region: CAVSASNYWGLYTDKLIF. DNA for the CDR3: TGTGCAGTAAGCGCTTCCAACTACTGGGGGCTGTACACCGATAAACTCATCTTT. Full variable domain (outside the CDR3, taken from reference TRAV29/DV5 and TRDJ1): DQQVKQNSPSLSVQEGRISILNCDYTNSMFDYFLWYKKYPAEGPTFLISISSIKDKNEDGRFTVFLNKSAKHLSLHIVPSQPGDSAVYFCAVSASNYWGLYTDKLIFGKGTRVTVEP.

In the case of this clone: The TCRdb protein, from a much larger clone, departs from this DNA's translation at residue 8, likely by read error; the protein shown derives from the DNA. This sequence joins TRDV2 and TRDJ1, with 8 bases matching TRDD3. The CDR3 is 16 residues long. Trimming took 0 bases from V and 2 from J; bases not matched to a gene: 7. The V gene's germline CDR1 is GEAIGNYY and CDR2 EKD. The CDR3 sequence is CACDTLLGVSTDKLIF. The CDR3 DNA sequence: TGTGCCTGTGACACCCTACTGGGGGTATCAACCGATAAACTCATCTTT.

To note about this clone: A far bigger clonotype differs at one base, so this is likely a read error. Other DNA sequences in this specimen translate into the identical CDR3. This rearrangement joins TRDV1 to TRDJ1; D may be TRDD3 (5 bases). CDR3 length: 19 residues. CDR1 and CDR2 from the germline V gene are TSWWSYY and QGS. DNA of the CDR3: TGTGCTCTCGGGGAGCAGGATTCACATGTAGGTATGTGGCACGATAAACTCATCTTT. Its protein is CALGEQDSHVGMWHDKLIF.